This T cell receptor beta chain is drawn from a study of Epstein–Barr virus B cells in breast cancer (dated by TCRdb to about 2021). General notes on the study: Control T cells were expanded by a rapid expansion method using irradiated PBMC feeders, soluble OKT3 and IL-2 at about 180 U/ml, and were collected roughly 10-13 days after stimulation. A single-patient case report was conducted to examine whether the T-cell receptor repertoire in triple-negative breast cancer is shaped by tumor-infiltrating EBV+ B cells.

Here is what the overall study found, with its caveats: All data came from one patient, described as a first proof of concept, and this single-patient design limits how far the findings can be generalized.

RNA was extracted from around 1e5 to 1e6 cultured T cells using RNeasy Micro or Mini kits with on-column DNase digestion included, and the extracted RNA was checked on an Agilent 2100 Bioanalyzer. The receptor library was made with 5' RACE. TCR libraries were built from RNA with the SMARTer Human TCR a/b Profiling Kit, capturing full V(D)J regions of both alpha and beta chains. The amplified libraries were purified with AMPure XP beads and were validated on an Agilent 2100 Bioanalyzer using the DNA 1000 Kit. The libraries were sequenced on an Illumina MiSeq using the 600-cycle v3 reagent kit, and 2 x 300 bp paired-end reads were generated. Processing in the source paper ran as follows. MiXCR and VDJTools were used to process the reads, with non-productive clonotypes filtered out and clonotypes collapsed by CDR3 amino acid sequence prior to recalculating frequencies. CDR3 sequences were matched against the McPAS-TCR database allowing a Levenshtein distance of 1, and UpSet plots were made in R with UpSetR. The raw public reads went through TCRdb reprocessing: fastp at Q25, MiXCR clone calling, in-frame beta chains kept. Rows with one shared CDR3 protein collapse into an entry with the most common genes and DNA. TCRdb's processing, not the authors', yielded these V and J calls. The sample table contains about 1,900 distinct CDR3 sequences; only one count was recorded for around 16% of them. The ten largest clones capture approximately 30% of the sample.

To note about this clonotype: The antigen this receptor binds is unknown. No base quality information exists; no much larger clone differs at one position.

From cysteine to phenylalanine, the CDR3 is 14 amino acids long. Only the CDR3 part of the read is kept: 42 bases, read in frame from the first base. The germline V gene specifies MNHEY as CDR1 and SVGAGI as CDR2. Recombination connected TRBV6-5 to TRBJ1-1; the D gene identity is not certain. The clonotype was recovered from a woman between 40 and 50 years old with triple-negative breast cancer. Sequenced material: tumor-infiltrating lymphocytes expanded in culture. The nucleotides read TGTGCTGGCAGTTACTCGATAGGGTACACTGAAGCTTTCTTT. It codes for CAGSYSIGYTEAFF.